The T cell receptor beta chain under discussion was sequenced for a study of blood T cell repertoires in COVID-19. At the level of the study: Italy, Spain and the United States were the sources of the convalescent and acute COVID-19 samples. Nucleic acid was either cDNA or gDNA, and it came from T cells, B-cell-depleted T cells, or PBMCs.

The CDR3 loop spans 16 amino acids. Germline CDR1 reads SQVTM; CDR2 reads ANQGSEA. V lost 1 base to trimming and J lost 5 bases; unmatched junction nucleotides: 11. As processed by the authors: Estimation of nucleated cell counts relied on the amplification of reference gene primers. Clones were read by immunoSEQ multiplex PCR, and TCRdb kept only the in-frame ones, dropping some. V and J calls and clone size follow that table, whereas D and trimming were derived from the DNA. The sample yields approximately 450,000 clones, roughly 91% seen once. Material for sequencing was peripheral blood. The chain uses TRBV29-1 and TRBJ1-1; TRBD1 matches at 9 bases. The clonotype originates from a woman in her 30s with acute or convalescent COVID-19. This CDR3 reads CSVEGDREEGRTEAFF. The CDR3 DNA reads TGCAGCGTTGAAGGGGACAGGGAAGAGGGGAGGACTGAAGCTTTCTTT.